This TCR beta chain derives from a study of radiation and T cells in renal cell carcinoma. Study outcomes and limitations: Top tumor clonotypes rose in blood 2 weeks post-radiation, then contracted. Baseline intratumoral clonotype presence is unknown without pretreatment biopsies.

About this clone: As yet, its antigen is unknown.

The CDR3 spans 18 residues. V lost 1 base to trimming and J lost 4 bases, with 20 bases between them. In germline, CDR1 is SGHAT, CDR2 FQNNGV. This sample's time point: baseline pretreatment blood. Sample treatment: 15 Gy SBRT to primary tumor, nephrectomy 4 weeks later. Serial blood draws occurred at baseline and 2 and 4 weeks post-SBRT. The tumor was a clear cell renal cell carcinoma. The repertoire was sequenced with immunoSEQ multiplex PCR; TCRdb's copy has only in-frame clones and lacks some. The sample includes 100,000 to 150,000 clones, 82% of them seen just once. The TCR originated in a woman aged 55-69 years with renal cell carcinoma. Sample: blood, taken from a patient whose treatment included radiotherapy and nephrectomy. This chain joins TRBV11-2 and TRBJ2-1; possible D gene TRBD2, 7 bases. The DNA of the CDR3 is TGTGCCAGCAGCTTAGCCCCCTGGGAGCGGGACATATACAATGAGCAGTTCTTC. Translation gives CASSLAPWERDIYNEQFF.